Listed below are T cell receptor beta chains from one sample, sequenced in a study of regulatory T cells in long-lasting Graves disease. TCRdb analysed the multiplex PCR reads with MiXCR anew, one entry per CDR3 protein. The table includes a few hundred thousand distinct CDR3 sequences, approximately 12% detected once. These records were also assigned to another study, of T cells in Graves' hyperthyroidism and ophthalmopathy.

Specimen: peripheral blood mononuclear cells (PBMCs), collected at new diagnosis, from a patient treated with antithyroid drugs. The source of these receptors is a woman younger than 30 with Graves disease. Each CDR3 is given with its conserved first and last residue. The D gene is left open where the match is weak. Expanded clones get a size class; other rows say once, few or many, or leave the size out.

J,D,size,V,DNA,CDR3
TRBJ2-7,.,few,TRBV5-6,TGTGCCAGCAGCTTCAAACAGGACGACGAGCAGTACTTC,CASSFKQDDEQYF
TRBJ2-1,TRBD2,.,TRBV6-2/TRBV6-3,TGTGCCAGCAGTTCACCCCTCGGTGGGACTAGCGGGACGGGCGTGGATGAGCAGTTCTTC,CASSSPLGGTSGTGVDEQFF
TRBJ1-4,.,many,TRBV6-5,TGTGCCAGCAGTTACTCGGGGCAGCCGGAAAAACTGTTTTTT,CASSYSGQPEKLFF
TRBJ1-1,.,.,TRBV20-1,TGCAGTGCTAGGGGTGCAGTGACGGAAGCTTTCTTT,CSARGAVTEAFF
TRBJ1-1,TRBD1,many,TRBV2,TGTGCCAGCAGAAGAGGACAGGGCACTGAAGCTTTCTTT,CASRRGQGTEAFF
TRBJ1-2,.,.,TRBV12-3/TRBV12-4,TGTGCCAGCAGTGCCCGGACAGCGGATACCTATGGCTACACCTTC,CASSARTADTYGYTF
TRBJ2-1,TRBD2,few,TRBV7-2,TGTGCCAGCAGCTTAACCCCCGTGGTAGCGGGAAGGGGTGAGCAGTTCTTC,CASSLTPVVAGRGEQFF
TRBJ1-5,TRBD1,few,TRBV6-1,TGTGCCAGCAGTCCCTCCGACAGGGGCGTAATCCCCCAGCATTTT,CASSPSDRGVIPQHF
TRBJ2-7,TRBD2,.,TRBV20-1,TGCAGTGCTAGAGAGTCCGGGACTAGCGGGTACGAGCAGTACTTC,CSARESGTSGYEQYF
TRBJ1-2,TRBD1,many,TRBV6-1,TGTGCCAGCAGTGAAGTAGTATCGGGTCGGGGAACAGGGGCCCGGTCTGGCTACACCTTC,CASSEVVSGRGTGARSGYTF
TRBJ2-1,TRBD1,many,TRBV7-3,TGTGCCAGCAGCTCGACAGGGATGGATGAGCAGTTCTTC,CASSSTGMDEQFF
TRBJ2-2,TRBD1,many,TRBV28,TGTGCCAGCAGGCCCGGGACAGGGGGCAACACCGGGGAGCTGTTTTTT,CASRPGTGGNTGELFF
TRBJ2-1,TRBD2,many,TRBV12-3/TRBV12-4,TGTGCCAGCAGTCCGCGGGGGGTCTCCTACAATGAGCAGTTCTTC,CASSPRGVSYNEQFF
TRBJ2-3,TRBD2,many,TRBV20-1,TGCAGTGCTAGAGCGGGGGGGAACACAGATACGCAGTATTTT,CSARAGGNTDTQYF
TRBJ1-5,.,few,TRBV28,TGTGCCAGCAGGCCTGTGCGGACTTTTAATAGCAATCAGCCCCAGCATTTT,CASRPVRTFNSNQPQHF
TRBJ2-1,TRBD2,few,TRBV27,TGTGCCAGCGGTAATTTACCGGGACTAGCGGTGGGGGATGAGCAGTTCTTC,CASGNLPGLAVGDEQFF
TRBJ2-7,.,many,TRBV13,TGTGCCAGCAGCTTCAAGGGGGATAAGTACGAGCAGTACTTC,CASSFKGDKYEQYF
TRBJ1-2,TRBD1,few,TRBV29-1,TGCAGCGCAAACCAGGGACAGGGGATTATGGCGGGCTACACCTTC,CSANQGQGIMAGYTF
TRBJ1-1,.,many,TRBV28,TGTGCCAGCTGTTTGGCAGGGATGACTGAAGCTTTCTTT,CASCLAGMTEAFF
TRBJ1-1,TRBD1,.,TRBV29-1,TGCAGCGTCCCGTCACCGAGGACAGGGGTACGAGGTAACACTGAAGCTTCCTTT,CSVPSPRTGVRGNTEASF
TRBJ2-5,TRBD2,many,TRBV25-1,TGTGCCAGCAGTGATCCTCGCGGGACTAGCGGGAGGGCCGGAGAGACCCAGTACTTC,CASSDPRGTSGRAGETQYF
TRBJ2-3,.,many,TRBV15,TGTGCCACCAGCACAGGGGGGGACACAGATACGCAGTATTTT,CATSTGGDTDTQYF
TRBJ1-3,.,many,TRBV7-2,TGTGCCAGCAGCTCCTGGGGGGCGGCGAGCGGTGGAAACACCATATATTTT,CASSSWGAASGGNTIYF
TRBJ2-5,TRBD2,many,TRBV2,TGTGCCAGCATTAGGACTAGCTGGGTCGAGACCCAGTACTTC,CASIRTSWVETQYF